This entry lists 27 T cell receptor beta chains sequenced from one sample in a study of identical twins. TCRdb itself ran the 5' RACE reads through MiXCR, one entry per CDR3 protein. The sample consists of hundreds of thousands of distinct CDR3 sequences, more than 6.5% of them appearing once. Separately, the same data were catalogued under a study of yellow fever vaccine responses in identical twins.

Sequenced material: PBMCs. The receptors shown here come from a young woman in good health.

This clonotype was found a few times. The gene calls are TRBV29-1 and TRBJ2-2, with TRBD1 as a possible D gene (5 bases). V dropped 4 bases and J dropped 6 bases, with 9 bases sitting between them. The CDR3 is made up of 12 amino acids. The germline V gene encodes CDR1 SQVTM and CDR2 ANQGSEA. The CDR3 reads CSVVQGAGELFF. The CDR3 nucleotides read TGCAGCGTTGTACAAGGGGCCGGGGAGCTGTTTTTT.

There are a few counts of this clonotype. The CDR3 coding sequence is TGCAGCGTGACGGGAGCGGGGGGCTACACCTTC. Protein sequence: CSVTGAGGYTF. The chain uses TRBV29-1 and TRBJ1-2; D unclear. Germline values: CDR1 SQVTM, CDR2 ANQGSEA. Trimming cost V 6 bases and J 8 bases, with 13 bases left between them. The CDR3 consists of 11 residues.

This clonotype was recorded many times. The chain uses TRBV20-1 and TRBJ2-7, with D perhaps matching TRBD2 (6 bases). Germline-derived CDR1 and CDR2 are DFQATT and SNEGSKA (reference sequence). V was shortened by 7 bases and J by 2 bases, with 15 bases between the two germline ends. The CDR3 length is 13 residues. The DNA for the CDR3 is TGCAGTGTTCCGGGACTCACTACCTACGAGCAGTACTTC. As protein: CSVPGLTTYEQYF.

This clonotype was seen only a few times. V usage is TRBV20-1 and J usage is TRBJ2-7; possibly TRBD1 or TRBD2 for D (5 bases each). The V and J ends lost 6 bases and 6 bases respectively, with 12 bases between them. This CDR3 spans 11 amino acids. The germline V gene encodes CDR1 DFQATT and CDR2 SNEGSKA (reference sequence). The CDR3 reads CSAARGGEQYF. CDR3 DNA sequence: TGCAGTGCCGCCCGGGGCGGCGAGCAGTACTTC.

This clonotype was counted between two and nine times. The chain is built from TRBV20-1 and TRBJ2-3; D tentatively fits TRBD1 or TRBD2 (6 bases each). CDR1 is DFQATT, CDR2 SNEGSKA, per germline (reference sequence). CDR3 size: 14 residues. V was shortened by 1 base and J by 4 bases, with 12 bases between the two germline ends. CDR3 sequence reads: CSARVGGRSDTQYF. CDR3 nucleotides: TGCAGTGCTAGAGTAGGGGGGCGATCAGATACGCAGTATTTT.

V usage is TRBV20-1 and J usage is TRBJ2-1, with 10 positions matching TRBD2. After removal of 0 bases from V and 4 bases from J, the junction contained 12 bases not matched to a gene. CDR3 length: 18 residues. The germline V gene encodes CDR1 DFQATT and CDR2 SNEGSKA (reference sequence). Here the CDR3 DNA reads TGCAGTGCTAGAGATTTAACGAGCGGGGGGGCCGGTTACAATGAGCAGTTCTTC. This codes for CSARDLTSGGAGYNEQFF.

This clonotype was detected ten times or more. This chain uses TRBV12-3 or TRBV12-4 with TRBJ1-4, with 9 nucleotides matching TRBD1. Trimming cost V 5 bases and J 10 bases; bases outside gene matches: 8. CDR3 length equals 14 residues. The CDR3 nucleotides read TGTGCCAGCAGTCCCGGGACAGGGCACGGAAAACTGTTTTTT. Protein: CASSPGTGHGKLFF.

CDR3 coding DNA: TGTGCCAGCTCACCAGACCATCCCTACGGGGAGCTGTTTTTT. Residues: CASSPDHPYGELFF. The J gene is TRBJ2-2, the V gene TRBV18; D is undetermined. Trimming pared 2 bases from V and 7 bases from J, leaving 11 bases between. Germline V gives CDR1 KGHSH, CDR2 LQKENI. This CDR3 spans 14 amino acids.

This clonotype was seen more than once but under ten times. The chain carries TRBV5-1 and TRBJ2-1; 7 positions match TRBD1. Germline loops: CDR1 SGHRS, CDR2 YFSETQ. The CDR3 runs 16 residues. J lost 3 bases, V lost 4 bases, and 10 bases had no gene match. This CDR3 is CASSRGTAQYYNEQFF. CDR3 DNA: TGCGCCAGCAGCAGAGGGACAGCGCAATACTACAATGAGCAGTTCTTC.

CDR3 DNA sequence: TGTGCCAACGGGAGCACCGGGGAGCTGTTTTTT. Protein: CANGSTGELFF. J is TRBJ2-2 and V is TRBV21-1. TRBV21-1 represents a pseudogene. The CDR3 has 11 amino acids.

This clonotype was counted many times. This sequence joins TRBV2 and TRBJ2-2, with 10 bases that match TRBD1. With V trimmed by 10 bases and J by 4 bases, 12 bases remained unmatched. The CDR3 totals 16 residues. CDR1 is SNHLY, CDR2 FYNNEI, per germline. The CDR3 DNA is TGTGCCACCATGGGCCGGGACAGGGGTTCCACCGGGGAGCTGTTTTTT. Translated, it gives CATMGRDRGSTGELFF.

The chain links TRBV27 to TRBJ2-7, with D possibly being TRBD2 (6 bases). CDR1 and CDR2 (germline): MNHEY, SMNVEV (reference sequence). There are 14 residues in the CDR3. The germline V and J ends were trimmed by 5 bases and 6 bases, with 17 bases remaining between them. The CDR3 loop is CASSTRQSGVEQYF. CDR3 DNA: TGTGCCAGCAGTACCCGACAGTCGGGGGTCGAGCAGTACTTC.

With regard to this clonotype: A much larger clone is a single base away; this may be a read error. DNA for the CDR3: TGTGCCGCCAGTGATCCGGGACGGTCGAACACCGGGGAGCTGTTTTTT. Its protein product is CAASDPGRSNTGELFF. V is TRBV24-1 and J is TRBJ2-2; D possibly matches TRBD1 or TRBD2 (5 bases each). The germline V gene has CDR1 KGHDR and CDR2 SFDVKD. This CDR3 spans 16 amino acids.

This clonotype was picked up many times. The chain uses TRBV5-1 and TRBJ2-2; 7 bases fit TRBD1. Germline V gene data show CDR1 as SGHRS and CDR2 as YFSETQ. CDR3 length: 16 amino acids. V gave up 0 bases and J gave up 4 bases; unmatched junction bases: 6. CDR3 sequence reads: CASSLGQGSFTGELFF. The DNA for the CDR3 is TGCGCCAGCAGCTTGGGACAGGGATCGTTCACCGGGGAGCTGTTTTTT.

This clonotype was seen at least ten times. The chain combines TRBV7-9 with TRBJ2-1, with 10 bases lining up with TRBD2. V was clipped by 4 bases and J by 12 bases; unmatched bases: 6. The CDR3 is made up of 13 amino acids. Germline loops: CDR1 SEHNR, CDR2 FQNEAQ (reference sequence). The CDR3 DNA follows: TGTGCCAGCAGCTCAGCCCGGACTAGCGGGCAGTTCTTC. This codes for CASSSARTSGQFF.

This clonotype was seen a handful of times. This sequence joins TRBV7-2 and TRBJ2-7, with D unresolved. The CDR3 totals 14 residues. Trimming removed 2 bases at V and 5 bases at J, with 13 bases between. Germline V gene data show CDR1 as SGHTA and CDR2 as FQGNSA. CDR3 sequence reads: CASSLSAKVHEQYF. DNA for the CDR3: TGTGCCAGCAGCTTATCCGCTAAGGTCCACGAGCAGTACTTC. The entire variable domain, with the rest obtained from reference TRBV7-2 and TRBJ2-7, is as follows: GAGVSQSPSNKVTEKGKDVELRCDPISGHTALYWYRQSLGQGLEFLIYFQGNSAPDKSGLPSDRFSAERTGGSVSTLTIQRTQQEDSAVYLCASSLSAKVHEQYFGPGTRLTVT.

Details on this clonotype: Just one base apart from a much larger clone, this may be a read error. The CDR3 DNA is TGCAGCGCAGGACAGTTAAGCCCCTACGAGCAGTACTTC. Translating gives CSAGQLSPYEQYF. The rearrangement links TRBV29-1 to TRBJ2-7, with D perhaps matching TRBD1 (6 bases). The CDR3 sequence is 13 residues long. Trimming took off 7 bases at V and 2 bases at J, with 15 bases between the two ends. Germline-derived CDR1 and CDR2 are SQVTM and ANQGSEA.

This clonotype was detected many times. The chain is built from TRBV29-1 and TRBJ2-2; D uncertain. V was pared by 7 bases and J by 0 bases, with 6 bases between. The CDR3 loop spans 12 amino acids. CDR1 and CDR2 (germline): SQVTM, ANQGSEA. The CDR3: CSEISNTGELFF. CDR3 in DNA: TGCAGCGAGATATCGAACACCGGGGAGCTGTTTTTT.

The chain links TRBV12-3 or TRBV12-4 to TRBJ2-4; 7 bases line up with TRBD2. Germline trimming cut 5 bases from V and 4 bases from J; bases unmatched to any gene: 11. This CDR3 spans 16 amino acids. The CDR3 here is CASSDPDLAGKNIQYF. The CDR3 DNA is TGTGCCAGCAGTGACCCAGACTTAGCGGGTAAAAACATTCAGTACTTC.

In its sample, this clonotype was seen a few times. The chain combines TRBV30 with TRBJ1-4; D is undetermined. Germline V gene lookup returns CDR1 GTSNPN and CDR2 SVGIG (reference sequence). Trimming took off 3 bases at V and 4 bases at J, with 6 bases between the two ends. This CDR3 has 12 residues. CDR3 loop: CAWRGVNEKLFF. CDR3 DNA: TGTGCCTGGAGGGGTGTTAATGAAAAACTGTTTTTT.

This clonotype was detected only a few times. The chain carries TRBV28 and TRBJ2-2, with D hard to call. The CDR3 is 19 residues long. Trimming removed 8 bases from V and 0 bases from J, with 25 bases in between. The V gene's germline CDR1 is MDHEN and CDR2 SYDVKM. CDR3 sequence: CASDARLRAWVANTGELFF. The CDR3 DNA reads as TGTGCCAGCGACGCGCGGTTGCGAGCTTGGGTCGCGAACACCGGGGAGCTGTTTTTT.

This rearrangement joins TRBV5-1 to TRBJ2-7, with TRBD2 as a possible D gene (5 bases). This CDR3 comprises 15 residues. The V end lost 3 bases, the J end lost 3 bases, and 16 bases lay between the germline ends. Looked up from germline, CDR1 is SGHRS and CDR2 is YFSETQ. The CDR3 region is CASSSTDGLGYEQYF. The CDR3 DNA follows: TGCGCCAGCAGCTCAACCGATGGACTGGGCTACGAGCAGTACTTC.

The CDR3 region is CASSYSSSNQPQHF. In nucleotides, the CDR3 is TGTGCCAGCAGTTACTCGAGTAGCAATCAGCCCCAGCATTTT. This sequence joins TRBV6-5 and TRBJ1-5; D is undetermined. Germline CDR1 reads MNHEY; CDR2 reads SVGAGI. The V end was cut by 0 bases, the J end by 0 bases, with 3 bases between. This CDR3 comprises 14 residues.

A few counts support this clonotype. The chain employs TRBV28 and TRBJ2-6; unclear D gene. This CDR3 region has 17 residues. Germline values: CDR1 MDHEN, CDR2 SYDVKM. V was pared by 5 bases and J by 0 bases, with 14 bases between. CDR3 amino acids: CASSPPVGNSGANVLTF. CDR3 coding DNA: TGTGCCAGCAGTCCCCCCGTGGGGAACTCTGGGGCCAACGTCCTGACTTTC.

This chain connects TRBV5-1 to TRBJ2-1; TRBD2 matches 8 bases. Trimming cost V 0 bases and J 6 bases; bases outside gene matches: 5. Germline CDR1 is SGHRS and CDR2 is YFSETQ. This CDR3 has 15 residues. The CDR3 spells CASSLAGGPFNEQFF. CDR3 nucleotide sequence: TGCGCCAGCAGCTTGGCGGGGGGGCCGTTCAATGAGCAGTTCTTC.

This clonotype was picked up a small number of times. The CDR3 region has the DNA TGCAGCGTCGGACAGGATGGGAACACCGGGGAGCTGTTTTTT. Its translation: CSVGQDGNTGELFF. The V call is TRBV29-1, the J call TRBJ2-2, with 7 bases lining up with TRBD1. Germline V lookup: CDR1 SQVTM, CDR2 ANQGSEA. Germline trimming cut 6 bases from V and 1 base from J; bases unmatched to any gene: 5. The CDR3 is 14 amino acids.

This clonotype was observed a few times. The chain is built from TRBV3-1 and TRBJ2-1, with D possibly being TRBD1 (6 bases). Per germline, CDR1 LGHDT and CDR2 YNNKEL (reference sequence). The germline V and J ends were trimmed by 2 bases and 10 bases, with 9 bases remaining between them. This CDR3 has 12 amino acids. This CDR3 is CASSQYTGEQFF. The CDR3 DNA follows: TGTGCCAGCAGCCAATATACAGGGGAGCAGTTCTTC.